One and the same sample provided the 20 T cell receptor beta chains below, sequenced in a study of shared clonotypes between healthy human individuals. Here immunoSEQ multiplex PCR was the method, and the copy in TCRdb shows in-frame clones only, minus some. The sample includes about 500,000 clones, approximately 80% of them seen just once. The sequencing sample was made of PBMCs. Receptor source: a middle-aged woman in good health. Some clones in this sample may be carry-over from other donors' samples.

This clone was detected a few times. The rearrangement uses TRBV5-1 and TRBJ1-4; D gene unclear. Germline CDR1 is SGHRS and CDR2 is YFSETQ. The CDR3 loop spans 14 amino acids. V lost 2 bases to trimming and J lost 5 bases, with 10 bases between them. CDR3 sequence reads: CASSLRAGNEKLFF. The CDR3 DNA sequence: TGCGCCAGCAGCTTAAGGGCGGGGAATGAAAAACTGTTTTTT. Variable domain in full (rest from reference TRBV5-1 and TRBJ1-4): KAGVTQTPRYLIKTRGQQVTLSCSPISGHRSVSWYQQTPGQGLQFLFEYFSETQRNKGNFPGRFSGRQFSNSRSEMNVSTLELGDSALYLCASSLRAGNEKLFFGSGTQLSVL.

The V and J genes are TRBV28 and TRBJ1-4, with TRBD1 matching over 8 bases. Germline-derived CDR1 and CDR2 are MDHEN and SYDVKM. Trimming removed 6 bases from V and 0 bases from J; junction bases left unmatched: 12. The CDR3 has 18 amino acids. The CDR3 sequence is CASRIGQGPFATNEKLFF. The CDR3 DNA reads as TGTGCCAGCAGGATCGGACAGGGCCCCTTTGCAACTAATGAAAAACTGTTTTTT. The complete variable domain, with remaining parts taken from reference TRBV28 and TRBJ1-4, reads DVKVTQSSRYLVKRTGEKVFLECVQDMDHENMFWYRQDPGLGLRLIYFSYDVKMKEKGDIPEGYSVSREKKERFSLILESASTNQTSMYLCASRIGQGPFATNEKLFFGSGTQLSVL.

Comment on this clone: A far larger clone is just one base off, so this is likely a read error. The genes are TRBV6-6 and TRBJ1-6; D ambiguous. The CDR3 is 14 residues long. From germline, CDR1 is MNHNY and CDR2 SVGAGI (reference sequence). CDR3 sequence: CASSYAGVDSLLHF. The CDR3 DNA follows: TGTGCCAGCAGTTATGCCGGGGTTGATTCACTCCTCCACTTT.

V usage is TRBV7-7 and J usage is TRBJ2-5, with 14 bases that match TRBD2. Germline V gives CDR1 SSHAT, CDR2 FNYEAQ (reference sequence). The CDR3 spans 14 residues. V lost 5 bases to trimming and J lost 13 bases; unmatched junction nucleotides: 9. DNA of the CDR3: TGTGCCAGCAGCCCCGATAGACTAGCGGGAGGGAGGTACTTC. This gives the protein CASSPDRLAGGRYF.

This clone was observed once. The chain combines TRBV6-1 with TRBJ1-4; D is uncertain. Germline values: CDR1 MNHNS, CDR2 SASEGT. Trimming cost V 4 bases and J 0 bases, with 9 bases left between them. This CDR3 contains 15 residues. The CDR3 loop reads CASSVEPATNEKLFF. The CDR3 nucleotides read TGTGCCAGCAGTGTAGAACCTGCAACTAATGAAAAACTGTTTTTT.

This clone has a handful of counts. The chain employs TRBV9 and TRBJ2-1; 9 bases fit TRBD2. The CDR3 spans 13 residues. Losses at the gene ends were 3 bases for V and 9 bases for J; bases not matched to a gene: 4. Germline-derived CDR1 and CDR2 are SGDLS and YYNGEE. DNA for the CDR3: TGTGCCAGCAGCGCCACACTAGCGGGTGAGCAGTTCTTC. As protein: CASSATLAGEQFF. The full variable domain, its missing parts supplied by reference TRBV9 and TRBJ2-1, is DSGVTQTPKHLITATGQRVTLRCSPRSGDLSVYWYQQSLDQGLQFLIQYYNGEERAKGNILERFSAQQFPDLHSELNLSSLELGDSALYFCASSATLAGEQFFGPGTRLTVL.

The chain is built from TRBV18 and TRBJ2-2, with TRBD2 as a possible D gene (6 bases). The CDR3 length is 14 residues. CDR1 and CDR2 (germline): KGHSH, LQKENI. V shed 6 bases and J shed 7 bases, with 15 bases lying between them. The CDR3 spells CASSLGGIGGELFF. The CDR3 DNA sequence: TGTGCCAGCTCGCTGGGCGGGATCGGCGGGGAGCTGTTTTTT. Drawing the rest from reference TRBV18 and TRBJ2-2, the complete variable domain is NAGVMQNPRHLVRRRGQEARLRCSPMKGHSHVYWYRQLPEEGLKFMVYLQKENIIDESGMPKERFSAEFPKEGPSILRIQQVVRGDSAAYFCASSLGGIGGELFFGEGSRLTVL.

Notes on this clone: An end of the junction differs from the germline gene, which may be a read error. This chain links TRBV7-7 with TRBJ2-7; 8 bases line up with TRBD1. The germline V gene has CDR1 SSHAT and CDR2 FNYEAQ (reference sequence). The CDR3 runs 16 residues. The CDR3 coding sequence is TGTGCTAGCAGCTTTAGGGGACAGGACTTGTCGGGGGAGCAGTACTTC. This gives the protein CASSFRGQDLSGEQYF.

This clone was counted between two and nine times. Other DNA sequences within the sample encode an identical CDR3. The CDR3, as DNA: TGCGCCAGCAGCTCCGGGACAGGGGCCTACGAGCAGTACTTC. Encoded protein: CASSSGTGAYEQYF. The chain joins TRBV5-1 to TRBJ2-7, with TRBD1 matching 10 bases. Germline loops: CDR1 SGHRS, CDR2 YFSETQ. The length of the CDR3 is 14 residues. Trimming took 3 bases from V and 2 from J; bases not matched to a gene: 2.

Concerning this clone itself: The likely explanation is a read error, given a far larger clone one base away. The same CDR3 is also encoded by other DNA sequences in this sample. The chain uses TRBV7-8 and TRBJ2-2; 8 bases map to TRBD1. Germline CDR1 reads SGHVS; CDR2 reads FQNEAQ. The CDR3 is 15 amino acids. Trimming cost V 6 bases and J 4 bases; bases outside gene matches: 7. In DNA, the CDR3 is TGTGCCAGCAGTTCATTAACAGGGGGCACCGGGGAGCTGTTTTTT. This sequence encodes CASSSLTGGTGELFF.

This clone was seen at least ten times. This sample also contains other DNA sequences that code for the same CDR3. The rearrangement joins TRBV30 to TRBJ2-7; the D is unclear. The CDR3 contains 11 residues. Trimming pared 4 bases from V and 4 bases from J, leaving 8 bases between. Germline V CDR1 and CDR2: GTSNPN, SVGIG (reference sequence). CDR3 DNA sequence: TGTGCCTGGACGGCCGGTTACGAGCAGTACTTC. It encodes CAWTAGYEQYF. Combining the CDR3 with reference TRBV30 and TRBJ2-7 gives the whole variable domain SQTIHQWPATLVQPVGSPLSLECTVEGTSNPNLYWYRQAAGRGLQLLFYSVGIGQISSEVPQNLSASRPQDRQFILSSKKLLLSDSGFYLCAWTAGYEQYFGPGTRLTVT.

For this clone: A clone one base away is much larger, so this may be a read error. CDR3 in amino acids: CAGSLVGEAYGYTF. In nucleotides, the CDR3 is TGTGCCGGCAGCTTAGTAGGGGAGGCCTATGGCTACACCTTC. The chain is built from TRBV11-2 and TRBJ1-2; TRBD1 might be the D (5 bases). The length of the CDR3 is 14 residues. CDR1 and CDR2 from the germline V gene are SGHAT and FQNNGV.

This clone came up once. This sequence joins TRBV5-1 and TRBJ2-5, with 10 bases fitting TRBD1. The length of the CDR3 is 14 residues. The ends lost 4 bases at V and 5 bases at J; junction bases unmatched: 5. Germline V gene lookup returns CDR1 SGHRS and CDR2 YFSETQ. The CDR3 sequence is CASSRDRGGETQYF. The CDR3, as DNA: TGCGCCAGCAGCCGGGACAGGGGAGGGGAGACCCAGTACTTC. Combining the CDR3 with reference TRBV5-1 and TRBJ2-5 gives the whole variable domain KAGVTQTPRYLIKTRGQQVTLSCSPISGHRSVSWYQQTPGQGLQFLFEYFSETQRNKGNFPGRFSGRQFSNSRSEMNVSTLELGDSALYLCASSRDRGGETQYFGPGTRLLVL.

This rearrangement joins TRBV28 to TRBJ1-1, with 7 bases matching TRBD1. CDR1 and CDR2 (germline): MDHEN, SYDVKM. CDR3 length: 13 residues. With V trimmed by 2 bases and J by 7 bases, 4 bases remained unmatched. The CDR3 loop is CASSLGQEGEAFF. CDR3 coding DNA: TGTGCCAGCAGTTTAGGACAGGAGGGTGAAGCTTTCTTT.

This chain connects TRBV7-7 to TRBJ2-1; D ambiguous. The CDR3 is 13 residues long. The ends were cut back, 8 bases at V and 6 bases at J, with 14 bases in the middle. Germline assignment: CDR1 SSHAT and CDR2 FNYEAQ (reference sequence). The CDR3 here is CASSSEPTNEQFF. As DNA, the CDR3 is TGTGCCAGCTCTTCAGAACCCACCAATGAGCAGTTCTTC.

V usage is TRBV28 and J usage is TRBJ2-7; D uncertain. This CDR3 region has 10 residues. With 4 bases removed from V and 5 bases from J, the gap between germline ends came to 3 bases. Germline V CDR1 and CDR2: MDHEN, SYDVKM. Written as DNA, the CDR3 is TGTGCCAGCAGTTCAAACGAGCAGTACTTC. Its protein is CASSSNEQYF.

As to this clone: Its ends do not fully match the called genes, so a read error is possible. The chain employs TRBV11-1 and TRBJ2-3; D possibly corresponds to TRBD2 (6 bases). There are 15 residues in the CDR3. CDR1 is SGHAT, CDR2 FQDESV, per germline (reference sequence). The CDR3 DNA sequence: TGTGCCAGCGGCTTAGGAGGGGCCAGGCCAGATACGCAGTATTTT. It encodes CASGLGGARPDTQYF.

The V and J genes are TRBV28 and TRBJ1-1; TRBD1 might be the D (6 bases). V was cut by 4 bases and J by 11 bases, with 14 bases left in between. Germline CDR1 is MDHEN and CDR2 is SYDVKM. There are 12 residues in the CDR3. CDR3 sequence reads: CASSSPGTLAFF. The CDR3 bases are TGTGCCAGCAGTTCCCCCGGGACATTGGCTTTCTTT.

As for this clone: Since a far larger clone is one base different, this is likely a read error. The chain combines TRBV5-6 with TRBJ1-4, with D unclear. CDR3 length equals 13 residues. Germline V gene sequence: CDR1 SGHDT, CDR2 YYEEEE. Trimming shortened V by 4 bases and J by 10 bases, and 14 bases separated the two germline ends. The CDR3 DNA reads as TGTGCCAGCAGCCCCGCGGCCAGTGGAAAACTGTTTTTT. It codes for CASSPAASGKLFF.

This chain joins TRBV5-1 and TRBJ2-5; 15 bases line up with TRBD2. This CDR3 comprises 16 residues. Looked up from germline, CDR1 is SGHRS and CDR2 is YFSETQ. The trim removed 4 bases at V and 4 bases at J, leaving 5 bases unmatched. CDR3 DNA: TGCGCCAGCAGCACCGGACTAGCGGGAGGGGGAGAGACCCAGTACTTC. Encoded protein: CASSTGLAGGGETQYF. Drawing the rest from reference TRBV5-1 and TRBJ2-5, the complete variable domain is KAGVTQTPRYLIKTRGQQVTLSCSPISGHRSVSWYQQTPGQGLQFLFEYFSETQRNKGNFPGRFSGRQFSNSRSEMNVSTLELGDSALYLCASSTGLAGGGETQYFGPGTRLLVL.